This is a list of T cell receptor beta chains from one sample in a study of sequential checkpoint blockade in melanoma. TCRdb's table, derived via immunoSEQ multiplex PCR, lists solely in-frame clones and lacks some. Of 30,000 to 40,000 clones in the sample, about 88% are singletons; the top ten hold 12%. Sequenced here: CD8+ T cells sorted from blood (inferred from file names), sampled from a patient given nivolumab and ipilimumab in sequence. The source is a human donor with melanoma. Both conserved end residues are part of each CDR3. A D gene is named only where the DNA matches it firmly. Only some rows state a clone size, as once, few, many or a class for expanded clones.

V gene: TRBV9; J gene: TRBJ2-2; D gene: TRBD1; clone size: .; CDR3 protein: CASSEAADRGNTGELFF; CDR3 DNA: TGTGCCAGCAGCGAGGCCGCAGACAGGGGGAACACCGGGGAGCTGTTTTTT
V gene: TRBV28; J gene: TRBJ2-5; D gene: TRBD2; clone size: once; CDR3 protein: CASRGSGETQYF; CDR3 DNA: TGTGCCAGCCGCGGGAGTGGAGAGACCCAGTACTTC
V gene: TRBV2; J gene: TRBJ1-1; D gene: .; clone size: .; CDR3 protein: CASSPTDTGWTPGNTEAFF; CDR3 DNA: TGTGCCAGCAGTCCCACCGATACAGGGTGGACCCCAGGGAACACTGAAGCTTTCTTT
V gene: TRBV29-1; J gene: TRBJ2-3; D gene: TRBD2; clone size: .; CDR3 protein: CSALAGGWDTQYF; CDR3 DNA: TGCAGCGCTCTAGCGGGAGGGTGGGATACGCAGTATTTT
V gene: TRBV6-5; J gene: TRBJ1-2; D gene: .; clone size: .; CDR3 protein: CASSFVQDYGYTF; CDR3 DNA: TGTGCCAGCAGTTTCGTACAGGACTATGGCTACACCTTC
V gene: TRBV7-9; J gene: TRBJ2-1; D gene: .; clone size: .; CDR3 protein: CASSSGASYNEQFF; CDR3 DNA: TGTGCCAGCAGCTCAGGGGCCTCCTACAATGAGCAGTTCTTC
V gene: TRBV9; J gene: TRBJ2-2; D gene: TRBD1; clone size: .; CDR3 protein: CASSPGGMNTGELFF; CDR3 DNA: TGTGCCAGCAGCCCAGGGGGTATGAACACCGGGGAGCTGTTTTTT
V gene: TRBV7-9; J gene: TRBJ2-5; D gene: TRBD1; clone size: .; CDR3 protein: CASSLYPGQQETQYF; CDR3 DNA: TGTGCCAGCAGCTTATACCCGGGACAGCAAGAGACCCAGTACTTC
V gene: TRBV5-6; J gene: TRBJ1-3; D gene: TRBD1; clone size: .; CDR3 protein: CASSFGTASPSSGNTIYF; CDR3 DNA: TGTGCCAGCAGCTTCGGGACAGCGTCCCCGAGCTCTGGAAACACCATATATTTT
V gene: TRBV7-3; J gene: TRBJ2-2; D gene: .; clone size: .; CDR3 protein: CASSLTPGLKTGELFF; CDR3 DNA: TGTGCCAGCAGCTTGACCCCGGGACTGAAGACCGGGGAGCTGTTTTTT
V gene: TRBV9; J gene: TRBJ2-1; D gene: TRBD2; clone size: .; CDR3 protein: CASSPSGAGPRDEQFF; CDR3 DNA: TGTGCCAGCAGCCCGTCCGGAGCGGGGCCTAGGGATGAGCAGTTCTTC
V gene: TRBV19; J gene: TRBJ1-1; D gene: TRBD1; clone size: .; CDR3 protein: CASRTDRRFTEAFF; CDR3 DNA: TGTGCCAGTAGGACGGACAGGCGATTCACTGAAGCTTTCTTT
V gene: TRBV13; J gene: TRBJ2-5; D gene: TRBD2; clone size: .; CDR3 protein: CASSRGLAGSYF; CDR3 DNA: TGTGCCAGCAGTCGGGGACTAGCGGGATCCTACTTC
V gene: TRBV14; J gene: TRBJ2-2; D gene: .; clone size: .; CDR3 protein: CASSQEWSGELFF; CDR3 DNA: TGTGCCAGCAGCCAGGAGTGGTCCGGGGAGCTGTTTTTT
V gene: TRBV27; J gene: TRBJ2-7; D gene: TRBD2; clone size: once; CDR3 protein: CASKPGLAVKVGYF; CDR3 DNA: TGTGCCAGCAAGCCGGGACTAGCGGTCAAAGTTGGATACTTC
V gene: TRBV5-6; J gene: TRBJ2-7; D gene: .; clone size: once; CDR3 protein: CASSLAGQGYEQYF; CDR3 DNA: TGTGCCAGCAGCTTGGCCGGTCAGGGCTACGAGCAGTACTTC
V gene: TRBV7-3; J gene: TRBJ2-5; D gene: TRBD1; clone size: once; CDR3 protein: CASSSGQGTLQETQYF; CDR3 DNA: TGTGCCAGCAGCTCGGGACAGGGGACGCTACAAGAGACCCAGTACTTC
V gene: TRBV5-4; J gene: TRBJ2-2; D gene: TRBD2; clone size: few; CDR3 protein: CASSSLLAGGGTGELFF; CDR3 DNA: TGTGCCAGCAGCTCTTTACTAGCGGGAGGTGGCACCGGGGAGCTGTTTTTT
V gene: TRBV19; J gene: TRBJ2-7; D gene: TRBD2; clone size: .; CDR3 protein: CASSIGGLANEQYF; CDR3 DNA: TGTGCCAGTAGTATAGGCGGACTAGCGAACGAGCAGTACTTC
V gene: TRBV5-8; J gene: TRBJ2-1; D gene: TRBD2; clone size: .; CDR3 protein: CASSLGLAGVSYNEQFF; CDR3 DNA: TGTGCCAGCAGCCTGGGACTAGCGGGAGTATCTTACAATGAGCAGTTCTTC
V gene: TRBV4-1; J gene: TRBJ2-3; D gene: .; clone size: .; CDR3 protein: CASSQTGGTDTQYF; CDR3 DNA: TGCGCCAGCAGCCAGACGGGAGGCACAGATACGCAGTATTTT
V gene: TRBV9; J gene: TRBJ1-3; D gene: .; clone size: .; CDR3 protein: CASSVGSNGGAGNTIYF; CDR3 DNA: TGTGCCAGCAGCGTAGGAAGCAACGGGGGGGCTGGAAACACCATATATTTT
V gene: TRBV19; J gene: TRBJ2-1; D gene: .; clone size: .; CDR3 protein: CASSIDGGSYNEQFF; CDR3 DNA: TGTGCCAGTAGTATCGACGGGGGATCCTACAATGAGCAGTTCTTC
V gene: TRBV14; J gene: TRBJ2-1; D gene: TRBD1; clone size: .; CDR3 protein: CASSLTGTGTLNEQFF; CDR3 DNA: TGTGCCAGCAGTCTCACTGGGACAGGCACACTCAATGAGCAGTTCTTC
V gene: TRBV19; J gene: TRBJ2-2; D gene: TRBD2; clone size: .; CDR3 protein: CASSMLAGVNGELFF; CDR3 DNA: TGTGCCAGTAGTATGCTAGCGGGAGTTAACGGGGAGCTGTTTTTT
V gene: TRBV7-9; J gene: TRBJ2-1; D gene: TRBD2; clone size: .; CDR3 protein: CASSLVAGGPNEQFF; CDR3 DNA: TGTGCCAGCAGCTTAGTGGCGGGAGGGCCGAATGAGCAGTTCTTC
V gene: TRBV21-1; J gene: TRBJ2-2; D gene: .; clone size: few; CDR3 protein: CASSKEPGLVLPGELFF; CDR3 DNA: TGTGCCAGCAGCAAAGAACCGGGACTAGTTCTTCCCGGGGAGCTGTTTTTT
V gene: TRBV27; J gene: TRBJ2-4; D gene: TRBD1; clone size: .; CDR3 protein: CASVDRAYDKNIQYF; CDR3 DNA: TGTGCCAGCGTTGACAGGGCTTATGACAAAAACATTCAGTACTTC
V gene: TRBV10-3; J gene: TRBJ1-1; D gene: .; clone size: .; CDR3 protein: CAISDDRTDTEAFF; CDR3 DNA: TGTGCCATCAGTGATGACAGGACCGACACTGAAGCTTTCTTT
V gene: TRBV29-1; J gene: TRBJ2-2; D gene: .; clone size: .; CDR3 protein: CSVETASSGGELFF; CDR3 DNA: TGCAGCGTTGAGACGGCCTCTTCGGGCGGGGAGCTGTTTTTT
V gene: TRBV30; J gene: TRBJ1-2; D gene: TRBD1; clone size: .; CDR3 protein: CAWSVRSRDRGFFSGYTF; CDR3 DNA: TGTGCCTGGAGTGTACGATCTAGGGACAGGGGCTTTTTTTCTGGCTACACCTTC
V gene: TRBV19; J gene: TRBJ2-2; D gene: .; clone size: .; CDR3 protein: CASSFGTLNGELFF; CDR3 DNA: TGTGCCAGTAGTTTCGGGACATTAAATGGGGAGCTGTTTTTT
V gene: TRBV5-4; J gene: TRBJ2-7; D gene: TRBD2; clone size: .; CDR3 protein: CASSPGPLAGVYEQYF; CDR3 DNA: TGTGCCAGCAGCCCTGGCCCCCTAGCGGGAGTCTACGAGCAGTACTTC
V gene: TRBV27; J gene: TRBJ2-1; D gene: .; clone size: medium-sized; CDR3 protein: CVSLARGFTTMSFYNEQFF; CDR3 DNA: TGTGTCAGCCTCGCCAGGGGCTTCACTACAATGAGTTTCTACAATGAGCAGTTCTTC
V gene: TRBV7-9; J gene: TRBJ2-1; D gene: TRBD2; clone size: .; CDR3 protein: CASTQGLAGYNEQFF; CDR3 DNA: TGTGCCAGCACCCAAGGACTAGCGGGATACAATGAGCAGTTCTTC
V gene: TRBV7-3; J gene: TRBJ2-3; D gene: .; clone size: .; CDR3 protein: CASSRRLVSDTQYF; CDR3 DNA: TGTGCCAGCAGCCGGAGACTAGTATCAGATACGCAGTATTTT
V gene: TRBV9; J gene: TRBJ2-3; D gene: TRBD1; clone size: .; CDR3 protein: CASSVGGDRGADTQYF; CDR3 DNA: TGTGCCAGCAGCGTAGGGGGGGACAGGGGGGCAGATACGCAGTATTTT
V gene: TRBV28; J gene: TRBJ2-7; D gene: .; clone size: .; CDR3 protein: CASSFVGYEQYF; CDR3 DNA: TGTGCCAGCAGTTTTGTCGGGTACGAGCAGTACTTC
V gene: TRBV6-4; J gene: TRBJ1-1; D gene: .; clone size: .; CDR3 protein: CASRTHGQMNTEAFF; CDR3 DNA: TGTGCCAGCAGAACTCACGGACAGATGAACACTGAAGCTTTCTTT
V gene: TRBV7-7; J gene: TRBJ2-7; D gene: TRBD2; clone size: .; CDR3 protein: CASSFGTSGPYEQYF; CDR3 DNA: TGTGCCAGCAGCTTTGGGACTAGCGGCCCCTACGAGCAGTACTTC
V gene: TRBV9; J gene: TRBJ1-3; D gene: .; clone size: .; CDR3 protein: CASSDHLGRRGGNTIYF; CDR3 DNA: TGTGCCAGCAGCGACCACCTCGGCAGGCGGGGAGGAAACACCATATATTTT
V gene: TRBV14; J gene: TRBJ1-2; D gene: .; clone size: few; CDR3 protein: CASSPQQNYGYTF; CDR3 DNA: TGTGCCAGCAGCCCACAGCAAAACTATGGCTACACCTTC
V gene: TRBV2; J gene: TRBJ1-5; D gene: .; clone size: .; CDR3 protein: CASSIPWTDGNQPQHF; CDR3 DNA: TGTGCCAGCAGTATCCCGTGGACAGACGGCAATCAGCCCCAGCATTTT
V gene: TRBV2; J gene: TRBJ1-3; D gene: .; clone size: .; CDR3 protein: CASNTGLSGNTIYF; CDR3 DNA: TGTGCCAGCAACACAGGGTTGTCCGGAAACACCATATATTTT
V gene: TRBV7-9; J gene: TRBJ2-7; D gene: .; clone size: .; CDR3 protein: CASGGTYEQYF; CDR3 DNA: TGTGCCAGCGGCGGGACCTACGAGCAGTACTTC